Presented here are 27 T cell receptor beta chains from one specimen sequenced in a study of blood T cell repertoires in COVID-19. TCRdb's table, derived via immunoSEQ multiplex PCR, lists solely in-frame clones and lacks some. Among about 23,000 clones listed, 72% were seen once. The sequencing sample was made of peripheral blood. The receptors stem from an elderly woman with acute or convalescent COVID-19.

The rearrangement joins TRBV18 to TRBJ1-1, with a tentative D call TRBD1 (5 bases). Per germline, CDR1 KGHSH and CDR2 LQKENI. V was pared by 3 bases and J by 3 bases, with 14 bases between. The CDR3 runs 15 residues. CDR3 sequence reads: CASSPVGGGDTEAFF. The DNA of the CDR3 is TGTGCCAGCTCACCGGTCGGGGGTGGTGACACTGAAGCTTTCTTT.

This rearrangement joins TRBV5-1 to TRBJ2-3; 7 bases align to TRBD2. Losses at the gene ends were 2 bases for V and 3 bases for J; bases not matched to a gene: 3. In germline, CDR1 is SGHRS, CDR2 YFSETQ. The CDR3 loop spans 14 amino acids. In nucleotides, the CDR3 is TGCGCCAGCAGCTTTACTAGCGTTACAGATACGCAGTATTTT. The encoded protein is CASSFTSVTDTQYF. The complete variable domain, with remaining parts taken from reference TRBV5-1 and TRBJ2-3, reads KAGVTQTPRYLIKTRGQQVTLSCSPISGHRSVSWYQQTPGQGLQFLFEYFSETQRNKGNFPGRFSGRQFSNSRSEMNVSTLELGDSALYLCASSFTSVTDTQYFGPGTRLTVL.

V gene TRBV27 combines with J gene TRBJ1-2; 7 positions agree with TRBD1. With V trimmed by 0 bases and J by 3 bases, 4 bases remained unmatched. The CDR3 is 15 amino acids. Germline loops: CDR1 MNHEY, CDR2 SMNVEV (reference sequence). The DNA for the CDR3 is TGTGCCAGCAGTTTATCGGTAGGGGGCTACTATGGCTACACCTTC. Protein sequence: CASSLSVGGYYGYTF.

The table lists this clone with a count of one. The chain uses TRBV6-2 or TRBV6-3 and TRBJ1-5, with D uncertain. Germline CDR1 reads MNHEY; CDR2 reads SVGEGT. CDR3 length equals 15 residues. V lost 6 bases and J 7 bases, leaving 19 bases between the germline ends. The chain's CDR3 is CASSPAGSPEQPQHF. The CDR3 DNA reads as TGTGCCAGCAGCCCAGCGGGTTCCCCGGAACAGCCCCAGCATTTT.

The V and J genes are TRBV29-1 and TRBJ1-1, with 9 bases lining up with TRBD1. V shed 7 bases and J 0 bases; nucleotides not matched to a gene: 12. From germline, CDR1 is SQVTM and CDR2 ANQGSEA. CDR3 length: 16 amino acids. CDR3 sequence: CSAKGTGSLMNTEAFF. CDR3 sequence (DNA): TGCAGCGCCAAAGGGACAGGGTCCCTGATGAACACTGAAGCTTTCTTT. Full variable domain (remainder filled in from reference TRBV29-1 and TRBJ1-1): SAVISQKPSRDICQRGTSLTIQCQVDSQVTMMFWYRQQPGQSLTLIATANQGSEATYESGFVIDKFPISRPNLTFSTLTVSNMSPEDSSIYLCSAKGTGSLMNTEAFFGQGTRLTVV.

The chain is built from TRBV6-5 and TRBJ2-1, with D maybe TRBD2 (7 bases). The CDR3 is 14 residues long. V lost 7 bases and J lost 10, with 20 bases in between. Germline V CDR1 and CDR2: MNHEY, SVGAGI. The CDR3 here is CASNNRPGRGEQFF. As DNA, the CDR3 is TGTGCCAGCAATAACAGGCCAGGGAGGGGGGAGCAGTTCTTC.

The chain uses TRBV3-1 (or the pseudogene TRBV3-2) and TRBJ2-5, with D maybe TRBD2 (6 bases). The CDR3 sequence is 16 residues long. The germline V and J ends were trimmed by 3 bases and 1 base, with 15 bases remaining between them. Germline CDR1 reads LGHDT; CDR2 reads YNNKEL (reference sequence). CDR3 in DNA: TGTGCCAGCAGCCAGGGATTAGGAGGGGCCCAAGAGACCCAGTACTTC. Translating it yields CASSQGLGGAQETQYF.

In this sample, this clone turned up a few times. The J gene is TRBJ1-2, the V gene TRBV2; D gene uncertain. V dropped 2 bases and J dropped 8 bases, with 18 bases sitting between them. This CDR3 is built from 15 residues. The germline V gene has CDR1 SNHLY and CDR2 FYNNEI. This CDR3 is CASSEMVGRMGGYTF. The CDR3 nucleotides are TGTGCCAGCAGTGAAATGGTAGGGAGGATGGGAGGCTACACCTTC.

The rearrangement joins TRBV24-1 to TRBJ2-5; 10 nucleotides line up with TRBD2. This CDR3 spans 16 amino acids. V gave up 2 bases and J gave up 2 bases; unmatched junction bases: 4. Germline V gives CDR1 KGHDR, CDR2 SFDVKD. CDR3 region: CATSDSLAGGQETQYF. The CDR3 nucleotides are TGTGCCACCAGTGATTCCTTAGCGGGGGGTCAAGAGACCCAGTACTTC.

V gene TRBV2 combines with J gene TRBJ1-1; D unclear. The germline gives CDR1 SNHLY, CDR2 FYNNEI. V gave up 4 bases and J gave up 3 bases, with 12 bases separating them. The CDR3 is 14 amino acids. Written as DNA, the CDR3 is TGTGCCAGCAGTGTCGGTGGCAGGCACACTGAAGCTTTCTTT. It translates to CASSVGGRHTEAFF.

The rearrangement uses TRBV7-2 and TRBJ1-2; D is unclear. The CDR3 consists of 14 residues. Trimming took 1 base from V and 5 from J, leaving 11 bases between them. In germline, CDR1 is SGHTA, CDR2 FQGNSA. In DNA, the CDR3 is TGTGCCAGCAGCTTAGATGGCAGGTCATATGGCTACACCTTC. It specifies CASSLDGRSYGYTF.

The chain links TRBV2 to TRBJ1-5, with 8 bases matching TRBD1. V shed 4 bases and J 6 bases; nucleotides not matched to a gene: 2. The CDR3 runs 13 residues. From germline, CDR1 is SNHLY and CDR2 FYNNEI. CDR3 DNA sequence: TGTGCCAGCAGTGGGACAGGGACTCAGCCCCAGCATTTT. Encoded protein: CASSGTGTQPQHF.

The sample holds a few counts of this clone. This rearrangement joins TRBV6-2 or TRBV6-3 to TRBJ2-1, with TRBD1 identical over 10 bases. The CDR3 covers 15 residues. Trimming took 3 bases from V and 9 from J; bases not matched to a gene: 8. Germline values: CDR1 MNHEY, CDR2 SVGEGT. The CDR3 region is CASSYRQGALGEQFF. The CDR3 DNA sequence: TGTGCCAGCAGTTATCGACAGGGGGCTCTGGGTGAGCAGTTCTTC.

In this sample, this clone turned up a few times. The V gene is TRBV2, the J gene TRBJ1-5; TRBD1 matches at 8 bases. V dropped 2 bases and J dropped 5; count of bases not matched to a gene: 14. The germline CDR1 and CDR2 sequences are SNHLY and FYNNEI. CDR3 length: 18 amino acids. Here the CDR3 DNA reads TGTGCCAGCAGTGAATTGGTCTTGGGACAGGTGGGCTATCAGCCCCAGCATTTT. It is translated as CASSELVLGQVGYQPQHF.

This clone was picked up one time. Here the CDR3 DNA reads TGCAGCGTTGGGGAGTTTTCCGCCTATGGCTACACCTTC. It specifies CSVGEFSAYGYTF. The V gene is TRBV29-1, the J gene TRBJ1-2; D is ambiguous. The CDR3 sequence is 13 residues long. CDR1 SQVTM and CDR2 ANQGSEA come from the germline V gene. Trimming took 4 bases from V and 4 from J, leaving 13 bases between them.

The chain is built from TRBV9 and TRBJ2-2, with 10 nucleotides matching TRBD2. The V segment lost 1 base and the J segment 5 bases; nucleotides outside the gene matches: 5. Germline CDR1 SGDLS, CDR2 YYNGEE. The CDR3 consists of 16 residues. CDR3 sequence reads: CASSVSAGGPTGELFF. CDR3 nucleotide sequence: TGTGCCAGCAGCGTATCAGCGGGAGGGCCGACCGGGGAGCTGTTTTTT.

CDR3 residues: CASSLEQGWQNTEAFF. The CDR3 nucleotides are TGTGCCAGCAGCTTGGAGCAGGGTTGGCAGAACACTGAAGCTTTCTTT. J is TRBJ1-1 and V is TRBV5-6, with D perhaps TRBD1 (5 bases). V lost 0 bases to trimming and J lost 1 base, with 13 bases between them. Per germline, CDR1 SGHDT and CDR2 YYEEEE. CDR3 length equals 16 residues.

CDR3 loop: CASSTSPQGGYYYGYTF. In nucleotides, the CDR3 is TGTGCCAGCAGTACCTCCCCACAGGGAGGGTACTACTATGGCTACACCTTC. The chain combines TRBV27 with TRBJ1-2; D is perhaps TRBD1 (6 bases). Trimming cost V 5 bases and J 3 bases, with 22 bases left between them. The germline CDR1 and CDR2 sequences are MNHEY and SMNVEV (reference sequence). This CDR3 is 17 amino acids long.

The CDR3 DNA is TGTGCCAGCAGCACTCGACTAGCGGGTGAGCAGTACTTC. Translated: CASSTRLAGEQYF. The gene calls are TRBV4-2 and TRBJ2-7; 10 positions agree with TRBD2. The junction had 5 bases not matched to a gene; V was cut back by 5 bases and J by 7 bases. Germline CDR1 reads LGHNA; CDR2 reads YNFKEQ. The length of the CDR3 is 13 residues.

The chain couples TRBV19 to TRBJ1-6, with D unresolved. The V end lost 0 bases, the J end lost 10 bases, and 13 bases lay between the germline ends. This CDR3 comprises 15 residues. Germline values: CDR1 LNHDA, CDR2 SQIVND (reference sequence). CDR3 bases: TGTGCCAGTAGTATAGAGCTCAGGCAAGACTCACCCCTCCACTTT. As protein: CASSIELRQDSPLHF.

A few counts support this clone. The chain has TRBV5-5 and TRBJ2-1, with TRBD2 matching over 16 bases. Trimming at V came to 5 bases and at J to 3 bases, leaving 2 bases not matched to a gene. The germline CDR1 and CDR2 sequences are SGHKS and YYEKEE (reference sequence). CDR3 length: 16 amino acids. DNA for the CDR3: TGTGCCAGCAGAGGGACTAGCGGGAGGGACTACAATGAGCAGTTCTTC. Amino acid sequence: CASRGTSGRDYNEQFF.

This clone has a single count. The V and J genes are TRBV11-2 and TRBJ2-6; 7 positions match TRBD1. Looked up from germline, CDR1 is SGHAT and CDR2 is FQNNGV. Unmatched junction bases numbered 6, after V lost 5 bases and J lost 2 bases. The CDR3 covers 16 residues. The CDR3, as DNA: TGTGCCAGCAGCATCCACAGGGGAACTGGGGCCAACGTCCTGACTTTC. Amino acid sequence: CASSIHRGTGANVLTF. Complete variable domain (other parts from reference TRBV11-2 and TRBJ2-6): EAGVAQSPRYKIIEKRQSVAFWCNPISGHATLYWYQQILGQGPKLLIQFQNNGVVDDSQLPKDRFSAERLKGVDSTLKIQPAKLEDSAVYLCASSIHRGTGANVLTFGAGSRLTVL.

The rearrangement joins TRBV28 to TRBJ2-1, with 8 bases identical to TRBD2. With V trimmed by 4 bases and J by 5 bases, 13 bases remained unmatched. Germline V gene lookup returns CDR1 MDHEN and CDR2 SYDVKM. This CDR3 comprises 17 residues. CDR3 in amino acids: CASSSHKSSGWNNEQFF. The CDR3 DNA follows: TGTGCCAGCAGTTCCCATAAATCTAGCGGGTGGAACAATGAGCAGTTCTTC.

V is TRBV5-6 and J is TRBJ1-1; D gene ambiguous. Germline values: CDR1 SGHDT, CDR2 YYEEEE. CDR3 length: 15 amino acids. The V gene lost 4 bases and the J gene lost 0 bases, with 13 bases spanning the gap. Here the CDR3 reads CASSPSGGLNTEAFF. Here the CDR3 DNA reads TGTGCCAGCAGCCCTTCGGGAGGACTGAACACTGAAGCTTTCTTT.

For the CDR3, the DNA is TGTGCCAGCAGTCCAACTGGAGGCGAGCAGTACTTC. Its translation: CASSPTGGEQYF. The chain recombines TRBV12-3 or TRBV12-4 with TRBJ2-7; tentative D call: TRBD2 (5 bases). CDR3 size: 12 residues. Trimming cost V 5 bases and J 6 bases, with 11 bases left between them.

The V call is TRBV5-5, the J call TRBJ2-1; 14 bases map to TRBD2. Germline V gene lookup returns CDR1 SGHKS and CDR2 YYEKEE (reference sequence). V gave up 0 bases and J gave up 2 bases; unmatched junction bases: 10. The CDR3 is 20 amino acids. CDR3 nucleotides: TGTGCCAGCAGCTTGGGAATCTCGGGGACTAGCGGGAGTCCCTACAATGAGCAGTTCTTC. This codes for CASSLGISGTSGSPYNEQFF.

The chain carries TRBV30 and TRBJ1-1; no clear D. The CDR3 spans 14 residues. V lost 2 bases, J lost 2 bases, and 12 bases lay in between. Germline-derived CDR1 and CDR2 are GTSNPN and SVGIG (reference sequence). Here the CDR3 DNA reads TGTGCCTGGAGTCTAGGAGGCGATAACACTGAAGCTTTCTTT. It encodes CAWSLGGDNTEAFF. Based on the CDR3 plus reference TRBV30 and TRBJ1-1, the full variable domain is SQTIHQWPATLVQPVGSPLSLECTVEGTSNPNLYWYRQAAGRGLQLLFYSVGIGQISSEVPQNLSASRPQDRQFILSSKKLLLSDSGFYLCAWSLGGDNTEAFFGQGTRLTVV.